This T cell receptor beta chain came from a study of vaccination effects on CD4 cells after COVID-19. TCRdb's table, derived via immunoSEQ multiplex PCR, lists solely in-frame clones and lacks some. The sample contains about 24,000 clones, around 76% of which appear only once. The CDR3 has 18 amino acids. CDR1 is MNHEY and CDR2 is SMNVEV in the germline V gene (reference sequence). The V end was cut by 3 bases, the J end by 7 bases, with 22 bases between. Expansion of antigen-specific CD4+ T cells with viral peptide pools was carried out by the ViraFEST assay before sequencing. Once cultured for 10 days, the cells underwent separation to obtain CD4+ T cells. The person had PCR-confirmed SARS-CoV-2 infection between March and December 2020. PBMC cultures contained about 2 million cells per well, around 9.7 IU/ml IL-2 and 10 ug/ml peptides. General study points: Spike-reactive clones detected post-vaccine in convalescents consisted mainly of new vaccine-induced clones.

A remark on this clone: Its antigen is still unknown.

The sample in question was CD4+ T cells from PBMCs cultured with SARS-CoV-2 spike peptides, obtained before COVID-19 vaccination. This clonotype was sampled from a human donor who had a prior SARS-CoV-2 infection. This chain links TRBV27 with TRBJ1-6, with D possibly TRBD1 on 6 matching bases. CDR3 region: CASSFRGGRLNINSPLHF. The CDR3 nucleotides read TGTGCCAGCAGTTTTCGGGGGGGCAGGCTGAACATAAATTCACCCCTCCACTTT.